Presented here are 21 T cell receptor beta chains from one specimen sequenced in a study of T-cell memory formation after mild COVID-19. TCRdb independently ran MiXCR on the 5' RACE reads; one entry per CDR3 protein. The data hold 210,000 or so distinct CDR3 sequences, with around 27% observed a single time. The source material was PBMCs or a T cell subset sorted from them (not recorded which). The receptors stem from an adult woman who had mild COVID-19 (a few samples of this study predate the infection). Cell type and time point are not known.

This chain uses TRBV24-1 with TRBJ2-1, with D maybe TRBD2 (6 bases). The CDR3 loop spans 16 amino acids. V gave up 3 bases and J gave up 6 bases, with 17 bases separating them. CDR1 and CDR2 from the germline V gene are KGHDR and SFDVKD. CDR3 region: CATSDGLLEDGNEQFF. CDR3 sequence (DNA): TGTGCCACCAGTGATGGACTACTTGAGGACGGCAATGAGCAGTTCTTC.

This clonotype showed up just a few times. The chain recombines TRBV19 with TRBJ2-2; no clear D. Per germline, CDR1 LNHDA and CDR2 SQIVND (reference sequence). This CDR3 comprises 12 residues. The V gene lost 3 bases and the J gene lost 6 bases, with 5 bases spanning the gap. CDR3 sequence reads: CASSISAGELFF. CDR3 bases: TGTGCCAGTAGTATCAGTGCCGGGGAGCTGTTTTTT.

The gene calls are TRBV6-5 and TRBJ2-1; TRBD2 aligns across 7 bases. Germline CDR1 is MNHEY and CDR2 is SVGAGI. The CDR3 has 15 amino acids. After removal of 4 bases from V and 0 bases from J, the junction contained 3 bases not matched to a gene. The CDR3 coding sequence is TGTGCCAGCAGTTCGGGACTACTCTCCTACAATGAGCAGTTCTTC. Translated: CASSSGLLSYNEQFF.

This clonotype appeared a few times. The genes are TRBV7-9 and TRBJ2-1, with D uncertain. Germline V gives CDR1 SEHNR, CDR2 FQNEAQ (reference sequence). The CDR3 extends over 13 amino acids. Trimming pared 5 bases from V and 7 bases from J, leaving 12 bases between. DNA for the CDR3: TGTGCCAGCAGCGACATCCTCGAAAATGAGCAGTTCTTC. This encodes CASSDILENEQFF.

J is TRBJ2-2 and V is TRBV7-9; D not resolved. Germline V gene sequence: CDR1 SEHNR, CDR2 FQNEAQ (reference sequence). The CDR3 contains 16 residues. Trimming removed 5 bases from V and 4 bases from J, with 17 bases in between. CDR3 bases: TGTGCCAGCAGCCCCCCAAGGGCGGCCCGCACCGGGGAGCTGTTTTTT. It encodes CASSPPRAARTGELFF. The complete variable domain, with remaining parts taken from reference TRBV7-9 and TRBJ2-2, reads DTGVSQNPRHKITKRGQNVTFRCDPISEHNRLYWYRQTLGQGPEFLTYFQNEAQLEKSRLLSDRFSAERPKGSFSTLEIQRTEQGDSAMYLCASSPPRAARTGELFFGEGSRLTVL.

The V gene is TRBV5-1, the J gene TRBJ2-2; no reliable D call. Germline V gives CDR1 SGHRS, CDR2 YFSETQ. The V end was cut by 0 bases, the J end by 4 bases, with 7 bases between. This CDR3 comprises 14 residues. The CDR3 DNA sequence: TGCGCCAGCAGCTTGGCGGCAGCCACCGGGGAGCTGTTTTTT. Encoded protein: CASSLAAATGELFF.

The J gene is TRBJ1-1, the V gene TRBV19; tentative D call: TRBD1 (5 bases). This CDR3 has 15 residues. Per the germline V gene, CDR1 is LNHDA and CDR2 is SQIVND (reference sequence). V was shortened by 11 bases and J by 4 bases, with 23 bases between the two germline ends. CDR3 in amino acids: CAAAARGFGGTEAFF. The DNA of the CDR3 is TGTGCCGCCGCTGCCCGGGGCTTTGGTGGCACTGAAGCTTTCTTT.

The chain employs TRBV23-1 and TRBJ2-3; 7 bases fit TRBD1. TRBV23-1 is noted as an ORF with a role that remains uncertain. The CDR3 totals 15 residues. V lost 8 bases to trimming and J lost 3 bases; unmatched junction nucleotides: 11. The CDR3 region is CASHRKGAVTDTQYF. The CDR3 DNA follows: TGCGCCAGCCATCGGAAGGGGGCAGTGACAGATACGCAGTATTTT.

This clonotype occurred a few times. The CDR3: CASSGLVKGEQYF. The CDR3 nucleotides are TGTGCCAGCAGTGGGTTGGTCAAGGGAGAGCAGTACTTC. The chain is built from TRBV2 and TRBJ2-7; D not certain. The CDR3 consists of 13 residues. In germline, CDR1 is SNHLY, CDR2 FYNNEI. The V gene lost 4 bases and the J gene lost 7 bases, with 14 bases spanning the gap.

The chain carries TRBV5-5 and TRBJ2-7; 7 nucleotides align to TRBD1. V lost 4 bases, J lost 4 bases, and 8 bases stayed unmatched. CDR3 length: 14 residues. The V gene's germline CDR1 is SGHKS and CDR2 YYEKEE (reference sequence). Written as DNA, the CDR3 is TGTGCCAGCAGCAGCTGGACAGGAGCTTACGAGCAGTACTTC. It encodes CASSSWTGAYEQYF.

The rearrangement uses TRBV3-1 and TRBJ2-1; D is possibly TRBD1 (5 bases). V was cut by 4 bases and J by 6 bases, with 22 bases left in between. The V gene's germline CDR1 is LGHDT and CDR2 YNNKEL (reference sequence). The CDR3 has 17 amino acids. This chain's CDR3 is CASSPLSSGQQANEQFF. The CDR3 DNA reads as TGTGCCAGCAGCCCCCTATCGTCCGGTCAACAGGCCAATGAGCAGTTCTTC.

The CDR3 spells CASSLAEGLYYEQYF. The CDR3 coding sequence is TGTGCCAGCAGCTTAGCGGAGGGGCTCTACTACGAGCAGTACTTC. The genes are TRBV7-9 and TRBJ2-7, with TRBD2 as a possible D gene (6 bases). Germline V gives CDR1 SEHNR, CDR2 FQNEAQ (reference sequence). Trimming took off 0 bases at V and 3 bases at J, with 12 bases between the two ends. The CDR3 is 15 residues long.

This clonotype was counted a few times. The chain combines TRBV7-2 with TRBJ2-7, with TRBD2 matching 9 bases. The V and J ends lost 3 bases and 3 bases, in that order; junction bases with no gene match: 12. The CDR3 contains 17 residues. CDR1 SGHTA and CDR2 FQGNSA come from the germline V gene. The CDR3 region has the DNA TGTGCCAGCAGCTTCACCGGGACTAGCAGTTCGAACTACGAGCAGTACTTC. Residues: CASSFTGTSSSNYEQYF.

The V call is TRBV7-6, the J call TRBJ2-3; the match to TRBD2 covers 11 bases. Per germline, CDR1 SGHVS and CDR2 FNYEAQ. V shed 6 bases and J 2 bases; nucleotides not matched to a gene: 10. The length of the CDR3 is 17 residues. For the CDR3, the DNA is TGTGCCAGCAGTTTAAGACTAGCGGGGACGTCCACAGATACGCAGTATTTT. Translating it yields CASSLRLAGTSTDTQYF.

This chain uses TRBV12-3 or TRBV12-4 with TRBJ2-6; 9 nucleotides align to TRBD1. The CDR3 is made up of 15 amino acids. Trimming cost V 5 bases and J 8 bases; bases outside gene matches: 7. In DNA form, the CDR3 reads TGTGCCAGCAGTGGTTCGGGACAGGGCCCCAACGTCCTGACTTTC. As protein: CASSGSGQGPNVLTF.

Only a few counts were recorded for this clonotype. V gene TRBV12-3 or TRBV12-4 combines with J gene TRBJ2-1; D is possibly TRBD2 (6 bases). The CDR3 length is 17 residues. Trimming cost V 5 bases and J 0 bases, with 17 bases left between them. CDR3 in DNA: TGTGCCAGCAGTCCATTTAGCGGAGCCAGCTCCTACAATGAGCAGTTCTTC. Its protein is CASSPFSGASSYNEQFF.

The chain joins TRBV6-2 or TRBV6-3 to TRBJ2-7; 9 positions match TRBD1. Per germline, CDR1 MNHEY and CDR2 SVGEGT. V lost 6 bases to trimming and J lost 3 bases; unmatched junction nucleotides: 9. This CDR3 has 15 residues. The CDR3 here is CASRKSPGQGYEQYF. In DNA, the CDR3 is TGTGCCAGCAGAAAATCTCCGGGACAGGGCTACGAGCAGTACTTC.

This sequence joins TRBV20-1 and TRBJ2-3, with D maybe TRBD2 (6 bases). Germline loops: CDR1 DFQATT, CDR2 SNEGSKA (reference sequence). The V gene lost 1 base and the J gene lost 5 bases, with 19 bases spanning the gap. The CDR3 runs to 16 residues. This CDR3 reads CSARAEGRSQGDTQYF. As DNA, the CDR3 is TGCAGTGCTAGAGCGGAGGGCAGGTCCCAGGGAGATACGCAGTATTTT.

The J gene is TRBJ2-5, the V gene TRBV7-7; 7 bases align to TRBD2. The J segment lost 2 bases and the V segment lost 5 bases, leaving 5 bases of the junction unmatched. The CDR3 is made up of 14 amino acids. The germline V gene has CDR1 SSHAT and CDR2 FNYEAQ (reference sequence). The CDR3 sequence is CASSLSGMQETQYF. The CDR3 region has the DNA TGTGCCAGCAGCCTAAGCGGGATGCAAGAGACCCAGTACTTC.

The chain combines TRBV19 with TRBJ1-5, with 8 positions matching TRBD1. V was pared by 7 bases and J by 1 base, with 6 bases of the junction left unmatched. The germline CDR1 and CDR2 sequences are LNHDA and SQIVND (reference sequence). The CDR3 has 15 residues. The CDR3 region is CASKSRGQSNQPQHF. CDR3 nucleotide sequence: TGTGCCAGTAAGAGCAGGGGGCAGAGCAATCAGCCCCAGCATTTT.

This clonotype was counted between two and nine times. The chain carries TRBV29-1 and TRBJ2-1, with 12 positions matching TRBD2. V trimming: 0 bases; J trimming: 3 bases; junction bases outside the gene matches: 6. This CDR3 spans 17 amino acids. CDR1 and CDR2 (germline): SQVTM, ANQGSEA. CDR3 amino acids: CSVEDLLAGGLYNEQFF. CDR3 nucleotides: TGCAGCGTTGAAGATTTACTAGCGGGAGGTCTCTACAATGAGCAGTTCTTC.